This T cell receptor (beta chain) is drawn from a study of cytomegalovirus exposure and HLA in healthy donors. PCR involved 60 Vbeta and 13 Jbeta primers. Produced via immunoSEQ multiplex PCR; TCRdb's table is partial and in-frame only. Of 65,000 to 75,000 clones listed, under 85% are singletons. The CDR3 is 13 amino acids. The germline V gene has CDR1 SGHNT and CDR2 YENEEA. Trimming stripped 5 bases from V and 7 bases from J, with 9 bases between. The source of this sequence is a woman aged 60 to 75 in good health and CMV-seropositive. V is TRBV11-3 and J is TRBJ1-6; no reliable D call. Material for sequencing was PBMCs. CDR3 bases: TGTGCCAGCAGCGATACACACAATTCACCCCTCCACTTT. This codes for CASSDTHNSPLHF.